This T cell receptor (beta chain) comes out of a study of blood T cell repertoires in COVID-19. On the study more broadly: Nucleic acid was either cDNA or gDNA, and it came from T cells, B-cell-depleted T cells, or PBMCs.

Some clones are missing from TCRdb's copy, which holds only in-frame ones; the method was immunoSEQ multiplex PCR. The table includes approximately 390,000 clones, around 90% detected once. Germline CDR1 is SGDLS and CDR2 is YYNGEE. Deletions cut 0 bases from V and 5 bases from J, with 14 bases between. This CDR3 region has 15 residues. The chain couples TRBV9 to TRBJ2-5, with D perhaps TRBD1 (5 bases). Specimen: peripheral blood. The sequence was obtained from a man between 18 and 29 years old with active or convalescent COVID-19. DNA for the CDR3: TGTGCCAGCAGCGTAGTTCCAGGGTCGAAGGAGACCCAGTACTTC. It translates to CASSVVPGSKETQYF.